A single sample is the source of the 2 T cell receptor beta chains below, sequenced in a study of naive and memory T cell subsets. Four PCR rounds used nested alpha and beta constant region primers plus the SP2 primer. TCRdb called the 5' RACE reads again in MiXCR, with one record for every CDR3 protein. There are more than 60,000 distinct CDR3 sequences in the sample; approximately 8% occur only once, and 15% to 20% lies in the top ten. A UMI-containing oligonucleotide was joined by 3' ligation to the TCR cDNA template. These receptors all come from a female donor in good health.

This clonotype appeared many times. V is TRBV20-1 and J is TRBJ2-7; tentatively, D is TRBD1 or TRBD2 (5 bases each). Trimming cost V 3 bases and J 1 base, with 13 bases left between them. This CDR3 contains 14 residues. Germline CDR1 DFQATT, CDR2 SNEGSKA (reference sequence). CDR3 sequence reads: CSASRGTGSYEQYF. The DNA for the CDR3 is TGCAGTGCTAGTCGTGGGACGGGGTCCTACGAGCAGTACTTC.

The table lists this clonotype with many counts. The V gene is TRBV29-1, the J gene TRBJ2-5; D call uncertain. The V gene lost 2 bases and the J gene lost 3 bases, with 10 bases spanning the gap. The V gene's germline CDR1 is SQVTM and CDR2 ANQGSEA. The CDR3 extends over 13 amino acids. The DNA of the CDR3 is TGCAGCGTTGAACGGCAGTTAAAAGAGACCCAGTACTTC. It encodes CSVERQLKETQYF.